These 25 T cell receptor beta chains originate from one sample sequenced in a study of control samples from healthy donors and cancer patients. Clones were sequenced by immunoSEQ multiplex PCR, and TCRdb holds only the in-frame ones, with some missing. The sample comprises 150,000 or so clones, about 86% of which are singletons, and roughly 5% rests with the top ten. Sequences were obtained from blood. The receptors were sampled from a woman in her twenties or thirties in good health.

The chain couples TRBV19 to TRBJ2-3; 8 bases are a match to TRBD1. Losses at the gene ends were 8 bases for V and 4 bases for J; bases not matched to a gene: 8. This CDR3 is 14 amino acids long. CDR1 is LNHDA and CDR2 is SQIVND in the germline V gene (reference sequence). This chain's CDR3 is CASDPTTGADTQYF. The CDR3 nucleotides read TGTGCCAGTGACCCGACGACAGGGGCAGATACGCAGTATTTT.

J is TRBJ1-2 and V is TRBV28; D unresolved. There are 14 residues in the CDR3. Germline V lookup: CDR1 MDHEN, CDR2 SYDVKM. With 5 bases removed from V and 3 bases from J, the gap between germline ends came to 13 bases. The CDR3 region has the DNA TGTGCCAGCAGTCCCCCCCAGTCTCACTATGGCTACACCTTC. Residues: CASSPPQSHYGYTF.

J is TRBJ2-3 and V is TRBV7-9; 10 bases match TRBD1. The CDR3 contains 17 residues. The J segment lost 1 base and the V segment lost 5 bases, leaving 9 bases of the junction unmatched. Germline CDR1 is SEHNR and CDR2 is FQNEAQ (reference sequence). CDR3: CASSRYTGTGGTDTQYF. The CDR3 bases are TGTGCCAGCAGCCGATATACGGGGACAGGGGGCACAGATACGCAGTATTTT.

This chain joins TRBV28 and TRBJ2-7, with D possibly TRBD1 on 5 matching bases. The CDR3 covers 14 residues. Trimming left V 2 bases short and J 5 bases short, with 13 bases between. Germline V lookup: CDR1 MDHEN, CDR2 SYDVKM. The CDR3 here is CASSLGRVGHEQYF. The CDR3 nucleotides are TGTGCCAGCAGTTTAGGCAGGGTTGGACACGAGCAGTACTTC.

The gene calls are TRBV6-5 and TRBJ2-5; 7 bases align to TRBD1. CDR3 size: 15 residues. The junction had 10 bases not matched to a gene; V was cut back by 4 bases and J by 5 bases. Germline V gene lookup returns CDR1 MNHEY and CDR2 SVGAGI. DNA for the CDR3: TGTGCCAGCAGTTTCAACAGGGGACGGGGCGAGACCCAGTACTTC. The encoded protein is CASSFNRGRGETQYF.

The chain couples TRBV27 to TRBJ1-1, with TRBD1 identical over 7 bases. Germline CDR1 is MNHEY and CDR2 is SMNVEV (reference sequence). V lost 5 bases and J lost 4; bases outside the gene matches: 4. The CDR3 is 13 amino acids. DNA of the CDR3: TGTGCCAGCAGTACTGGGACAGTCACTGAAGCTTTCTTT. This gives the protein CASSTGTVTEAFF.

V is TRBV7-2 and J is TRBJ1-2; maybe TRBD1 (5 bases). Germline V CDR1 and CDR2: SGHTA, FQGNSA. There are 19 residues in the CDR3. The V end was cut by 5 bases, the J end by 0 bases, with 25 bases between. CDR3 loop: CASSPSVRRRDRSNYGYTF. The CDR3 DNA follows: TGTGCCAGCAGCCCCTCGGTCCGGAGGAGGGACCGATCTAACTATGGCTACACCTTC.

The rearrangement joins TRBV4-2 to TRBJ2-2; D gene uncertain. This CDR3 contains 14 residues. V lost 8 bases and J 4 bases, leaving 14 bases between the germline ends. Per the germline V gene, CDR1 is LGHNA and CDR2 is YNFKEQ. CDR3 sequence (DNA): TGTGCCAGCGCCTTCGGGCCACCCACCGGGGAGCTGTTTTTT. Protein: CASAFGPPTGELFF.

This clone has only one observation. The chain recombines TRBV10-2 with TRBJ1-6, with no clear D. Trimming took off 8 bases at V and 0 bases at J, with 14 bases between the two ends. The CDR3 is 16 amino acids. CDR1 WSHSY and CDR2 SAAADI come from the germline V gene. This CDR3 reads CASQDPNSSYNSPLHF. In DNA, the CDR3 is TGCGCCAGCCAAGACCCAAACAGCTCCTATAATTCACCCCTCCACTTT.

The chain joins TRBV7-9 to TRBJ1-5, with D possibly TRBD1 on 6 matching bases. The CDR3 contains 19 residues. Germline CDR1 reads SEHNR; CDR2 reads FQNEAQ (reference sequence). V was shortened by 0 bases and J by 0 bases, with 18 bases between the two germline ends. CDR3 DNA: TGTGCCAGCAGCTTAGCGTCCCGGACAGATACCTATAGCAATCAGCCCCAGCATTTT. Protein product: CASSLASRTDTYSNQPQHF.

The chain has TRBV3-1 (or the pseudogene TRBV3-2) and TRBJ2-6; no reliable D call. The CDR3 covers 17 residues. From germline, CDR1 is LGHDT and CDR2 YNNKEL (reference sequence). V was shortened by 3 bases and J by 1 base, with 13 bases between the two germline ends. The CDR3 DNA is TGTGCCAGCAGCCAGACCAGCAGTGCATCTGGGGCCAACGTCCTGACTTTC. Translated: CASSQTSSASGANVLTF.

This clone was found once. The chain couples TRBV6-5 to TRBJ2-7; the D is unclear. The V gene lost 0 bases and the J gene lost 2 bases, with 8 bases spanning the gap. This CDR3 comprises 14 residues. The germline CDR1 and CDR2 sequences are MNHEY and SVGAGI. The CDR3 here is CASSYSAVPYEQYF. The CDR3 region has the DNA TGTGCCAGCAGTTACTCGGCAGTCCCCTACGAGCAGTACTTC.

The V call is TRBV7-9, the J call TRBJ2-7; a possible D gene is TRBD1 (6 bases). The CDR3 has 14 residues. The V end lost 3 bases, the J end lost 4 bases, and 13 bases lay between the germline ends. From germline, CDR1 is SEHNR and CDR2 FQNEAQ (reference sequence). The CDR3 here is CASSLEGTLYEQYF. The CDR3 DNA follows: TGTGCCAGCAGCTTGGAAGGGACACTTTACGAGCAGTACTTC.

The V call is TRBV3-1 (or the pseudogene TRBV3-2), the J call TRBJ2-7; TRBD2 agrees at 10 bases. The germline V gene has CDR1 LGHDT and CDR2 YNNKEL (reference sequence). This CDR3 contains 15 residues. Unmatched junction bases numbered 6, after V lost 3 bases and J lost 4 bases. The CDR3 coding sequence is TGTGCCAGCAGCCATCCTTCTAGCGGGAGATACGAGCAGTACTTC. It is translated as CASSHPSSGRYEQYF.

This clone turned up a few times. The V and J genes are TRBV19 and TRBJ1-5; no firm D call. V was shortened by 1 base and J by 1 base, with 8 bases between the two germline ends. The germline gives CDR1 LNHDA, CDR2 SQIVND (reference sequence). CDR3 length equals 15 residues. CDR3 DNA: TGTGCCAGTAGTATAGGGTCAATCAGCAATCAGCCCCAGCATTTT. Protein product: CASSIGSISNQPQHF.

In DNA, the CDR3 is TGCGCCAGCAGCCCCCGGGATGGGGGCCACGAGCAGTACTTC. It is translated as CASSPRDGGHEQYF. This rearrangement joins TRBV4-1 to TRBJ2-7, with a weak D call TRBD1 (6 bases). There are 14 residues in the CDR3. CDR1 is MGHRA and CDR2 is YSYEKL in the germline V gene. Trimming left V 4 bases short and J 5 bases short, with 15 bases between.

This rearrangement joins TRBV11-2 to TRBJ1-2; 7 positions match TRBD1. CDR1 SGHAT and CDR2 FQNNGV come from the germline V gene. The CDR3 totals 14 residues. The V gene end was trimmed by 2 bases and the J gene end by 4 bases; junction bases not matched to a gene: 4. This CDR3 is CASSLTGAVYGYTF. For the CDR3, the DNA is TGTGCCAGCAGCTTAACAGGGGCTGTCTATGGCTACACCTTC.

This chain joins TRBV19 and TRBJ1-5; D is uncertain. The V end was cut by 3 bases, the J end by 5 bases, with 5 bases between. CDR1 LNHDA and CDR2 SQIVND come from the germline V gene (reference sequence). The CDR3 covers 12 residues. The DNA of the CDR3 is TGTGCCAGTAGTATGGAGTATCAGCCCCAGCATTTT. It translates to CASSMEYQPQHF.

The V call is TRBV2, the J call TRBJ1-1; D not resolved. V shed 7 bases and J shed 2 bases, with 11 bases lying between them. Germline V gene lookup returns CDR1 SNHLY and CDR2 FYNNEI. CDR3 size: 13 residues. CDR3 in amino acids: CASTSTPNTEAFF. The CDR3 DNA reads as TGTGCCAGCACTTCCACCCCTAACACTGAAGCTTTCTTT.

The genes are TRBV9 and TRBJ1-1, with D possibly TRBD1 on 6 matching bases. CDR3 length: 14 amino acids. Trimming pared 0 bases from V and 5 bases from J, leaving 11 bases between. CDR1 and CDR2 (germline): SGDLS, YYNGEE. In nucleotides, the CDR3 is TGTGCCAGCAGCGTAGTGGACAGCCCAACTGAAGCTTTCTTT. Translation gives CASSVVDSPTEAFF.

V is TRBV19 and J is TRBJ2-7, with 8 bases that match TRBD1. This CDR3 comprises 14 residues. With V trimmed by 3 bases and J by 3 bases, 4 bases remained unmatched. CDR1 and CDR2 (germline): LNHDA, SQIVND (reference sequence). CDR3 amino acids: CASSMRTGNYEQYV. Here the CDR3 DNA reads TGTGCCAGTAGTATGCGGACAGGGAACTACGAGCAGTACGTC.

Points on this clone: The germline gene is not matched at one end of the junction; a read error may be the cause. V gene TRBV27 combines with J gene TRBJ2-7, with 8 bases lining up with TRBD1. This CDR3 has 13 residues. Germline values: CDR1 MNHEY, CDR2 SMNVEV (reference sequence). The DNA of the CDR3 is TGTGCCAGCAGTTTCAGGACAGGGCTCCGGGTGGACTTC. Amino acid sequence: CASSFRTGLRVDF.

To note about this clone: Compared with germline, one end of the junction differs, possibly owing to a read error. The J gene is TRBJ1-2, the V gene TRBV6-5, with D unclear. The CDR3 extends over 11 amino acids. The germline CDR1 and CDR2 sequences are MNHEY and SVGAGI. CDR3: CASSNSYGYTF. The CDR3 DNA follows: TGTGCCAGCAGTAACTCATATGGCTACACCTTC.

The CDR3 loop is CASSRDRDYGYTF. CDR3 in DNA: TGTGCCAGCAGCCGGGACAGAGACTATGGCTACACCTTC. The chain combines TRBV5-4 with TRBJ1-2; 7 bases map to TRBD1. Germline lookup yields CDR1 SGHNT and CDR2 YYREEE (reference sequence). This CDR3 comprises 13 residues. J was trimmed by 3 bases and V by 4 bases; bases with no gene match: 3.

The chain uses TRBV6-1 and TRBJ2-1; D not resolved. Trimming took off 0 bases at V and 2 bases at J, with 5 bases between the two ends. This CDR3 comprises 14 residues. Germline lookup yields CDR1 MNHNS and CDR2 SASEGT. As DNA, the CDR3 is TGTGCCAGCAGTGAAGCGGGGACCTACAATGAGCAGTTCTTC. It is translated as CASSEAGTYNEQFF.